This T cell receptor beta chain was profiled in a study of blood T cell repertoires in COVID-19. The wider study: From T cells, B-cell-depleted T cells, or PBMCs came the material, which was cDNA or gDNA.

V was trimmed by 3 bases and J by 6 bases, leaving 12 bases between them. Germline values: CDR1 SGHRS, CDR2 YFSETQ. This CDR3 has 13 residues. Study members were between about 18 and 89 years old and lived in 24 US regions. Participant-reported clinical history was the basis for cohort assignment. This clone was observed a single time. In the authors' methods: Reference gene primers were amplified, and this amplification served to estimate nucleated cell counts. Generated by immunoSEQ multiplex PCR, the TCRdb table keeps only in-frame clones and is missing some. Clone size and V and J calls were adopted from that table, with D and trimming inferred from the DNA. The data show approximately 250,000 clones, about 86% seen once.

The receptor's source is a man aged 30 to 45 with acute COVID-19. Sequenced input: PBMCs or T cells enriched from blood (not recorded which). This chain links TRBV5-1 with TRBJ1-2; no definite D call. The CDR3 reads CASSYHLTDGYTF. For the CDR3, the DNA is TGCGCCAGCAGCTATCATCTTACTGATGGCTACACCTTC. Combining the CDR3 with reference TRBV5-1 and TRBJ1-2 gives the whole variable domain KAGVTQTPRYLIKTRGQQVTLSCSPISGHRSVSWYQQTPGQGLQFLFEYFSETQRNKGNFPGRFSGRQFSNSRSEMNVSTLELGDSALYLCASSYHLTDGYTFGSGTRLTVV.